This paragraph reports one T cell receptor (beta chain). V was trimmed by 0 bases and J by 3 bases, leaving 7 bases between them. This CDR3 has 13 residues. Germline V lookup: CDR1 SGHTS, CDR2 YDEGEE. It was CD45RO-negative cells, positively selected for CCR7, that made up naive CD8 cells, with terminally differentiated effector memory CD45RA+ cells excluded. The data were obtained in a study of shared clonotypes between healthy human individuals. Method: immunoSEQ multiplex PCR; TCRdb's copy keeps in-frame clones and lacks some. Of 1.5 million to 2.5 million clones listed, about 95% are singletons. The clonotype originates from a man between 18 and 35 years old in good health. Material: naive CD8+ T cells sorted from blood. The chain combines TRBV5-8 with TRBJ2-7; a possible D gene is TRBD1 (5 bases). For the CDR3, the DNA is TGTGCCAGCAGCTTGGCAGGGTTCTACGAGCAGTACTTC. It translates to CASSLAGFYEQYF.